These T cell receptor beta chains were read from a single sample in a study of CD8+ T cells in alopecia areata. Produced via immunoSEQ multiplex PCR; TCRdb's table is partial and in-frame only. This sample carries about 180,000 clones, about 72% of them seen once, and the ten largest clones take 11%. The sample here was CD8+ T cells sorted from blood, taken at week 0. These receptors were taken from a human donor with alopecia areata. Both conserved end residues are part of each CDR3. D genes are given only for firm matches. Clone size is shown for a subset of rows, as once, few, many or a class of expanded clone.

abundance,v_gene,j_gene,d_gene,CDR3nt,CDR3aa
NA,TRBV6-5,TRBJ2-3,NA,TGTGCCAGCAGTTACGGAGGCCTCACAGATACGCAGTATTTT,CASSYGGLTDTQYF
few,TRBV5-1,TRBJ2-1,NA,TGCGCCAGCAGGAAAGAGTACAATGAGCAGTTCTTC,CASRKEYNEQFF
NA,TRBV10-3,TRBJ1-6,TRBD1,TGTGCCATCAGTGAGTCGGACAGGGAAGTTTATAATTCACCCCTCCACTTT,CAISESDREVYNSPLHF
NA,TRBV29-1,TRBJ2-2,NA,TGCAGCGTTGTGTGGGGAAGCGGGGAGCTGTTTTTT,CSVVWGSGELFF
NA,TRBV2,TRBJ2-1,NA,TGTGCCAGCGGCTCCCTAAGGGGGACCCTCAACAATGAGCAGTTCTTC,CASGSLRGTLNNEQFF
NA,TRBV13,TRBJ2-3,NA,TGTGCCAGCAGCGCCACCCGGGACAGCACAGATACGCAGTATTTT,CASSATRDSTDTQYF
NA,TRBV10-2,TRBJ2-5,NA,TGCGCCAGCAGTGAGTCGAGTGGCAGGGCCCAGTACTTC,CASSESSGRAQYF
NA,TRBV10-3,TRBJ2-5,TRBD1,TGTGCCATCAGTGAGTTTCGGACAGGGCAGGAGACCCAGTACTTC,CAISEFRTGQETQYF
NA,TRBV25-1,TRBJ2-5,NA,TGTGCCTCGGGCGGGGCCGGAGAGACCCAGTACTTC,CASGGAGETQYF
NA,TRBV13,TRBJ2-2,NA,TGTGCCAGCAGCTTAACGGGGAACACCGGGGAGCTGTTTTTT,CASSLTGNTGELFF
once,TRBV27,TRBJ2-1,TRBD2,TGTGCCAGCAGTTTATTCCAGCGTGGGACTACCAATGAGCAGTTCTTC,CASSLFQRGTTNEQFF
NA,TRBV14,TRBJ2-5,NA,TGTGCCAGCAGCCCGCACGGGGATACTAGCAGGGAGACCCAGTACTTC,CASSPHGDTSRETQYF
NA,TRBV7-9,TRBJ2-5,TRBD1,TGTGCCAGCAGCCGGGACAGTCCAGGGGAGACCCAGTACTTC,CASSRDSPGETQYF
NA,TRBV6-1,TRBJ1-1,TRBD1,TGTGCCAGCAGTGAAAGGGGGACAGGGGTTATTACTGAAGCTTTCTTT,CASSERGTGVITEAFF
once,TRBV30,TRBJ1-2,TRBD1,TGTGCCTCCCGGACAGGCTATGGCTACACCTTC,CASRTGYGYTF
NA,TRBV4-1,TRBJ1-2,TRBD1,TGCGCCAGCAGCCAAGCTCCGCGACAGGGTGGCTACACCTTC,CASSQAPRQGGYTF
NA,TRBV5-1,TRBJ2-1,TRBD2,TGCGCCAGCAGCAAGGGACTAGCGGGGGGCCGGGGCTACAATGAGCAGTTCTTC,CASSKGLAGGRGYNEQFF
NA,TRBV2,TRBJ2-3,NA,TGTGCCAGCCCGCTGGGACACCCCATCACAGATACGCAGTATTTT,CASPLGHPITDTQYF
once,TRBV7-9,TRBJ2-5,TRBD2,TGTGCCAGCAGTGCGCCTAGCGGGGGACAAGAGACCCAGTACTTC,CASSAPSGGQETQYF
NA,TRBV5-6,TRBJ2-5,TRBD1,TGTGCCAGCAGCGTTGATCCCGGACAGGGGAAAAAGACCCAGTACTTC,CASSVDPGQGKKTQYF
NA,TRBV9,TRBJ1-2,NA,TGTGCCAGCAGCGTAGGCAACTCTAACTATGGCTACACCTTC,CASSVGNSNYGYTF
NA,TRBV11-2,TRBJ2-3,NA,TGTGCCAGCAACAGTTACCGAGATACGCAGTATTTT,CASNSYRDTQYF
few,TRBV5-6,TRBJ2-2,TRBD1,TGTGCCAGCAGTTTCGGGACAGGTTCAACCGGGGAGCTGTTTTTT,CASSFGTGSTGELFF
NA,TRBV19,TRBJ2-7,TRBD2,TGTGCCAGTAGTATGACTAGCGTCCACGAGCAGTACTTC,CASSMTSVHEQYF
NA,TRBV7-9,TRBJ1-1,NA,TGTGCCAGCAGCTTAGGGGCAGTTGAAGCTTTCTTT,CASSLGAVEAFF
NA,TRBV15,TRBJ2-5,NA,TGTGCCACCAGCAGAGGCACGGGGGGCGGGGTGCGGGAGACCCAGTACTTC,CATSRGTGGGVRETQYF
few,TRBV7-9,TRBJ1-2,NA,TGTGCCAGCAGCTTAGGGGGGACTAACTATGGCTACACCTTC,CASSLGGTNYGYTF
NA,TRBV5-1,TRBJ2-7,NA,TGCGCCAGCAGCTTGGACGCGGGTGGAGGCTACGAGCAGTACTTC,CASSLDAGGGYEQYF
NA,TRBV15,TRBJ2-2,NA,TGTGCCACCAGCAGAGACAATTTGGGGAGCGGGGAGCTGTTTTTT,CATSRDNLGSGELFF
NA,TRBV27,TRBJ1-5,NA,TGTGCCAGCAGTTTATCGGGGTTACGGCAGCCCCAGCATTTT,CASSLSGLRQPQHF
few,TRBV27,TRBJ2-7,NA,TGTGCCAGCAGTTTATACAGGTCCTACGAGCAGTACTTC,CASSLYRSYEQYF